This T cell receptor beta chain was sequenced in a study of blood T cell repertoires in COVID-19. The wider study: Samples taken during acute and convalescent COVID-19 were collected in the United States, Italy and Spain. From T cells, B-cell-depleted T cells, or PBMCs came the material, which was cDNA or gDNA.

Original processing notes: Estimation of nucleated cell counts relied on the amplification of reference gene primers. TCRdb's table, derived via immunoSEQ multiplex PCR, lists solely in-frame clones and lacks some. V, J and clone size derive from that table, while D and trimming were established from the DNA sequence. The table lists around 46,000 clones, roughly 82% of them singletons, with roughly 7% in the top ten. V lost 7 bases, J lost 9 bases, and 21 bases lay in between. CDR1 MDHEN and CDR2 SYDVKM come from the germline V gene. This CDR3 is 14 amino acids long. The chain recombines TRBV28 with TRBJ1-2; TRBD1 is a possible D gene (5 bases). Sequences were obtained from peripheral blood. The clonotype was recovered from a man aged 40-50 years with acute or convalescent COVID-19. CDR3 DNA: TGTGCCAGCACCGATGGGGGGACTCGAAATCGCTACACCTTC. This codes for CASTDGGTRNRYTF.